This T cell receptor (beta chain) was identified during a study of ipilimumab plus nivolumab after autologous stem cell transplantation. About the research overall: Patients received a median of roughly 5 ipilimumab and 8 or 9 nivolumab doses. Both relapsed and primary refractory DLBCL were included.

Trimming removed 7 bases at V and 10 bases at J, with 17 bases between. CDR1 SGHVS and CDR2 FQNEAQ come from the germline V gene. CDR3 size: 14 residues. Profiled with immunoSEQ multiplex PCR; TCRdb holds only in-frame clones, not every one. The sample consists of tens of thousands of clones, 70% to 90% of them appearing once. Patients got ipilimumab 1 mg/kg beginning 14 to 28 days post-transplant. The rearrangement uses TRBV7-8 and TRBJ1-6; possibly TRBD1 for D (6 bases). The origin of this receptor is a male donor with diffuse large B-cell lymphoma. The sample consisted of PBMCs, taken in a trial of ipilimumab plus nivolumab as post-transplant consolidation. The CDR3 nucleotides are TGTGCCAGCAACAATGACAGGATCCGATCACCCCTCCACTTT. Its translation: CASNNDRIRSPLHF.